The 22 T cell receptor beta chains in this list originate from one sample, sequenced in a study of Ad26.COV2.S vaccination and SARS-CoV-2 variants. Libraries were prepared by immunoSEQ multiplex PCR; TCRdb keeps only in-frame clonotypes and omits some of them. The table lists about 400,000 clones, 89% of them singletons. Treatment reported: some 20 received Ad26.COV2.S at low or high dose, single or two shots; roughly 5 received placebo; per-sample allocation not given. Following the first vaccine or placebo injection, samples were taken on day 63. The sequenced sample was peripheral blood, obtained in a trial of Ad26.COV2.S vaccine versus placebo. Every receptor here comes from a person aged 18-60 years who received the Ad26.COV2.S COVID-19 vaccine or a placebo.

The gene calls are TRBV28 and TRBJ2-1, with D possibly TRBD1 on 6 matching bases. Trimming took off 6 bases at V and 4 bases at J, with 19 bases between the two ends. Per germline, CDR1 MDHEN and CDR2 SYDVKM. The CDR3 length is 16 residues. CDR3 DNA sequence: TGTGCCAGCAGACCAGGGGATCTCAATAATTACAATGAGCAGTTCTTC. The encoded protein is CASRPGDLNNYNEQFF.

The chain couples TRBV28 to TRBJ2-3; D gene ambiguous. The CDR3 contains 14 residues. V was clipped by 5 bases and J by 4 bases, with 13 bases between them. Germline assignment: CDR1 MDHEN and CDR2 SYDVKM. CDR3 in amino acids: CASSQGLPPDTQYF. The CDR3 DNA reads TGTGCCAGCAGTCAAGGGCTCCCCCCAGATACGCAGTATTTT.

The chain carries TRBV6-2 or TRBV6-3 and TRBJ1-4; D gene uncertain. The CDR3 extends over 12 amino acids. The V end was cut by 6 bases, the J end by 11 bases, with 13 bases between. Germline V gene data show CDR1 as MNHEY and CDR2 as SVGEGT. Written as DNA, the CDR3 is TGTGCCAGCAGCCTACCCTTCGGGAAACTGTTTTTT. It translates to CASSLPFGKLFF.

The genes are TRBV7-6 and TRBJ2-1, with 8 bases matching TRBD2. The CDR3 extends over 20 amino acids. V trimming: 1 base; J trimming: 0 bases; junction bases outside the gene matches: 14. From germline, CDR1 is SGHVS and CDR2 FNYEAQ. CDR3 coding DNA: TGTGCCAGCAGCTTAGGTCCGGGACTAGATTCCTTGAGCTCCTACAATGAGCAGTTCTTC. Translation: CASSLGPGLDSLSSYNEQFF.

CDR3 in DNA: TGTGCCAGCAGTGAAGCCCGGGGGTCTAATGAAAAACTGTTTTTT. It specifies CASSEARGSNEKLFF. The chain uses TRBV6-1 and TRBJ1-4, with D possibly TRBD1 on 5 matching bases. Germline V gene data show CDR1 as MNHNS and CDR2 as SASEGT. V dropped 0 bases and J dropped 3 bases, with 8 bases sitting between them. This CDR3 is built from 15 residues.

The V and J genes are TRBV5-6 and TRBJ2-3; the match to TRBD2 covers 12 bases. Germline loops: CDR1 SGHDT, CDR2 YYEEEE. J was trimmed by 1 base and V by 4 bases; bases with no gene match: 10. CDR3 length: 18 amino acids. CDR3 sequence: CASSQRGLAGLGTDTQYF. DNA for the CDR3: TGTGCCAGCAGCCAGAGAGGACTAGCGGGACTGGGCACAGATACGCAGTATTTT. Full variable domain (outside the CDR3, taken from reference TRBV5-6 and TRBJ2-3): DAGVTQSPTHLIKTRGQQVTLRCSPKSGHDTVSWYQQALGQGPQFIFQYYEEEERQRGNFPDRFSGHQFPNYSSELNVNALLLGDSALYLCASSQRGLAGLGTDTQYFGPGTRLTVL.

This chain uses TRBV9 with TRBJ2-1; 12 bases line up with TRBD2. Germline-derived CDR1 and CDR2 are SGDLS and YYNGEE. After removal of 0 bases from V and 3 bases from J, the junction contained 13 bases not matched to a gene. CDR3 length equals 20 residues. The CDR3 DNA reads as TGTGCCAGCAGCGTAGCTGGCGGGACTAGCGGGTTTGGGGGCTACAATGAGCAGTTCTTC. This translates into CASSVAGGTSGFGGYNEQFF.

The chain is built from TRBV7-9 and TRBJ2-5; 7 bases line up with TRBD2. Trimming at V came to 2 bases and at J to 6 bases, leaving 3 bases not matched to a gene. CDR1 is SEHNR and CDR2 is FQNEAQ in the germline V gene (reference sequence). CDR3 length equals 13 residues. CDR3 protein: CASSLQAGQTQYF. The DNA for the CDR3 is TGTGCCAGCAGCTTACAAGCGGGACAGACCCAGTACTTC.

This clone has just one count. The gene calls are TRBV5-6 and TRBJ2-5, with a weak D call TRBD1 (5 bases). The germline V and J ends were trimmed by 0 bases and 1 base, with 7 bases remaining between them. The CDR3 has 14 residues. Germline V gene sequence: CDR1 SGHDT, CDR2 YYEEEE. The CDR3 reads CASSLVQGQETQYF. The CDR3 nucleotides are TGTGCCAGCAGCTTGGTGCAGGGCCAAGAGACCCAGTACTTC.

The J gene is TRBJ2-3, the V gene TRBV25-1; TRBD1 matches at 7 bases. V was clipped by 5 bases and J by 5 bases; unmatched bases: 13. Germline CDR1 MGHDK, CDR2 SYGVNS. This CDR3 region has 16 residues. DNA of the CDR3: TGTGCCAGCAGTCCGCGACAGGGTAGAATTATAGATACGCAGTATTTT. Translation: CASSPRQGRIIDTQYF.

The chain recombines TRBV5-5 with TRBJ2-4; TRBD2 is a possible D gene (5 bases). V was shortened by 0 bases and J by 0 bases, with 10 bases between the two germline ends. This CDR3 is 16 amino acids long. Germline CDR1 SGHKS, CDR2 YYEKEE (reference sequence). The CDR3 protein is CASSLGLAAAKNIQYF. In DNA, the CDR3 is TGTGCCAGCAGCTTGGGGCTAGCCGCAGCCAAAAACATTCAGTACTTC.

The V call is TRBV29-1, the J call TRBJ1-6, with 10 positions matching TRBD1. CDR1 and CDR2 (germline): SQVTM, ANQGSEA. The CDR3 extends over 13 amino acids. The J segment lost 8 bases and the V segment lost 4 bases, leaving 2 bases of the junction unmatched. CDR3 region: CSVGDRGDSPLHF. CDR3 coding DNA: TGCAGCGTTGGGGACAGGGGTGATTCACCCCTCCACTTT. The full variable domain, in which reference TRBV29-1 and TRBJ1-6 provide the parts outside the CDR3, is SAVISQKPSRDICQRGTSLTIQCQVDSQVTMMFWYRQQPGQSLTLIATANQGSEATYESGFVIDKFPISRPNLTFSTLTVSNMSPEDSSIYLCSVGDRGDSPLHFGNGTRLTVT.

To note about this clone: Relative to the germline gene, one junction end is altered; a read error may explain this. The rearrangement uses TRBV6-6 and TRBJ1-2; the match to TRBD1 covers 7 bases. This CDR3 is built from 12 residues. The germline gives CDR1 MNHNY, CDR2 SVGAGI (reference sequence). Written as DNA, the CDR3 is TGTGCCAGCAGTTACTCAACCGGGACAGCCCTCTTC. Its translation is CASSYSTGTALF.

The rearrangement links TRBV13 to TRBJ2-3; 11 nucleotides agree with TRBD2. This CDR3 region has 14 residues. Germline V gene sequence: CDR1 PRHDT, CDR2 FYEKMQ (reference sequence). V was pared by 2 bases and J by 9 bases, with 4 bases of the junction left unmatched. The CDR3 nucleotides read TGTGCCAGCAGCTTATTAGCGGGAGGGCCCACGCAGTATTTT. This encodes CASSLLAGGPTQYF.

The J gene is TRBJ2-4, the V gene TRBV5-1; tentatively, D is TRBD2 (6 bases). The V and J ends lost 0 bases and 8 bases respectively, with 15 bases between them. CDR3 length: 15 residues. CDR1 and CDR2 from the germline V gene are SGHRS and YFSETQ. The CDR3 loop reads CASSLVGGARDIQYF. CDR3 nucleotide sequence: TGCGCCAGCAGCTTGGTTGGAGGGGCTAGGGACATTCAGTACTTC.

This chain joins TRBV7-3 and TRBJ2-7, with TRBD1 identical over 10 bases. CDR1 and CDR2 (germline): SGHTA, FQGTGA. V lost 2 bases to trimming and J lost 2 bases; unmatched junction nucleotides: 15. The CDR3 is 19 residues long. Here the CDR3 DNA reads TGTGCCAGCAGCTTACGTTCTCGGAAAGGACAGGGGGAAACCTACGAGCAGTACTTC. Its translation: CASSLRSRKGQGETYEQYF.

This clone has more than one count but fewer than ten. CDR3 region: CSVVAGIGGTDTQYF. The CDR3 DNA is TGCAGCGTTGTGGCAGGGATAGGTGGGACAGATACGCAGTATTTT. The J gene is TRBJ2-3, the V gene TRBV29-1, with D perhaps TRBD1 (5 bases). Trimming stripped 4 bases from V and 3 bases from J, with 17 bases between. The CDR3 is 15 amino acids. Per the germline V gene, CDR1 is SQVTM and CDR2 is ANQGSEA.

The rearrangement joins TRBV6-5 to TRBJ1-3; no clear D gene. The CDR3 totals 14 residues. In germline, CDR1 is MNHEY, CDR2 SVGAGI. V lost 6 bases and J 1 base, leaving 10 bases between the germline ends. Here the CDR3 DNA reads TGTGCCAGCAGGGTTCACCGATCTGGAAACACCATATATTTT. Protein sequence: CASRVHRSGNTIYF.

The chain carries TRBV3-1 (or the pseudogene TRBV3-2) and TRBJ2-1; 7 positions agree with TRBD1. With V trimmed by 4 bases and J by 8 bases, 29 bases remained unmatched. The germline V gene has CDR1 LGHDT and CDR2 YNNKEL (reference sequence). The CDR3 extends over 21 amino acids. This CDR3 reads CASSRRDPRTGPNPEEDEQFF. CDR3 bases: TGTGCCAGCAGCCGCAGGGATCCTCGGACAGGCCCTAACCCCGAAGAGGATGAGCAGTTCTTC.

The chain carries TRBV21-1 and TRBJ1-1. TRBV21-1 is flagged as a pseudogene. This CDR3 comprises 15 residues. In nucleotides, the CDR3 is TGTGCCAGCAGCAATGGTGATTTGCGGAACACTGAAGCTTTCTTT. Protein: CASSNGDLRNTEAFF.

V gene TRBV30 combines with J gene TRBJ2-7; D is possibly TRBD1 (7 bases). V was clipped by 0 bases and J by 3 bases, with 24 bases between them. CDR1 and CDR2 from the germline V gene are GTSNPN and SVGIG (reference sequence). The CDR3 loop spans 18 amino acids. The CDR3 is CAWSVSKGARGYGYEQYF. Written as DNA, the CDR3 is TGTGCCTGGAGTGTTTCCAAGGGGGCGCGGGGTTACGGCTACGAGCAGTACTTC.

CDR3 DNA sequence: TGTGCCAGCAGTTACGCAGGGAAGAACACCGGGGAGCTGTTTTTT. Protein: CASSYAGKNTGELFF. The chain joins TRBV6-5 to TRBJ2-2, with D perhaps TRBD1 (5 bases). The CDR3 contains 15 residues. The germline V gene has CDR1 MNHEY and CDR2 SVGAGI. The V gene lost 2 bases and the J gene lost 1 base, with 8 bases spanning the gap.